The 26 T cell receptor beta chains below were found in one sample sequenced in a study of response to subunit inactivated influenza vaccine. In TCRdb, the RT-PCR reads were re-called with MiXCR into one record per CDR3 protein. The repertoire holds 300,000 to 350,000 distinct CDR3 sequences, with just over 20% as singletons. Here the sequenced sample was PBMCs from blood, taken less than 22 months after vaccination. The receptors here all came from a man between 45 and 75 years old who received an inactivated influenza vaccine.

This clonotype showed up many times. The chain joins TRBV7-9 to TRBJ2-1, with TRBD1 identical over 10 bases. Germline V CDR1 and CDR2: SEHNR, FQNEAQ (reference sequence). V lost 3 bases, J lost 1 base, and 0 bases stayed unmatched. The CDR3 runs to 15 residues. The CDR3 reads CASSLGQGSYNEQFF. The CDR3 DNA reads as TGTGCCAGCAGCTTGGGACAGGGGTCCTACAATGAGCAGTTCTTC.

This clonotype was seen more than once but under ten times. This rearrangement joins TRBV12-3 or TRBV12-4 to TRBJ1-2; 7 bases agree with TRBD1. This CDR3 has 16 amino acids. The ends lost 8 bases at V and 5 bases at J; junction bases unmatched: 17. The CDR3 sequence is CASLQERDSVGYGYTF. As DNA, the CDR3 is TGTGCCAGCTTACAGGAACGGGACAGCGTAGGGTATGGCTACACCTTC.

There are a few counts of this clonotype. The chain combines TRBV11-1 with TRBJ2-1; the match to TRBD1 covers 8 bases. The CDR3 loop spans 15 amino acids. The V and J ends lost 4 bases and 12 bases, in that order; junction bases with no gene match: 14. CDR1 is SGHAT and CDR2 is FQDESV in the germline V gene (reference sequence). CDR3 loop: CASSWAGDRPLMQFF. For the CDR3, the DNA is TGTGCCAGCAGCTGGGCCGGGGACAGGCCGCTGATGCAGTTCTTC.

This clonotype was observed a handful of times. CDR3 nucleotides: TGTGCCAGCAGTCCCGAAGGGGGCCAAGAGACCCAGTACTTC. This gives the protein CASSPEGGQETQYF. This rearrangement joins TRBV12-3 or TRBV12-4 to TRBJ2-5, with a tentative D call TRBD1 (6 bases). Trimming cost V 5 bases and J 1 base, with 11 bases left between them. The CDR3 sequence is 14 residues long.

The genes are TRBV4-2 and TRBJ2-6; no clear D. V lost 5 bases and J 1 base, leaving 12 bases between the germline ends. Germline assignment: CDR1 LGHNA and CDR2 YNFKEQ. The CDR3 spans 16 residues. CDR3 in amino acids: CASSSDEVSGANVLTF. The DNA of the CDR3 is TGTGCCAGCAGCTCCGACGAGGTTTCTGGGGCCAACGTCCTGACTTTC.

This chain joins TRBV24-1 and TRBJ1-2; D remains unclear. The CDR3 contains 13 residues. Germline V gives CDR1 KGHDR, CDR2 SFDVKD. Trimming took off 2 bases at V and 8 bases at J, with 11 bases between the two ends. CDR3 in amino acids: CATSDSRPGGYTF. The CDR3 region has the DNA TGTGCCACCAGTGATTCCCGGCCGGGAGGCTACACCTTC.

The rearrangement joins TRBV5-1 to TRBJ2-5; 9 bases are shared with TRBD1. Losses at the gene ends were 3 bases for V and 10 bases for J; bases not matched to a gene: 10. The CDR3 runs 14 residues. Germline assignment: CDR1 SGHRS and CDR2 YFSETQ. DNA of the CDR3: TGCGCCAGCAGCTCCAGGGTAGACAGGGGGAGCCAGTACTTC. This sequence encodes CASSSRVDRGSQYF.

The V call is TRBV5-1, the J call TRBJ1-5; D gene uncertain. V was cut by 5 bases and J by 3 bases, with 12 bases left in between. Germline V gene lookup returns CDR1 SGHRS and CDR2 YFSETQ. This CDR3 is 14 amino acids long. Written as DNA, the CDR3 is TGCGCCAGCAGTCCTGACCACAACAATCAGCCCCAGCATTTT. This translates into CASSPDHNNQPQHF.

Details on this clonotype: This may arise from a read error, as a much more abundant clone is one base away. The chain has TRBV11-2 and TRBJ1-3; the match to TRBD1 covers 8 bases. Germline CDR1 reads SGHAT; CDR2 reads FQNNGV. This CDR3 has 18 residues. This CDR3 reads CASSLGPPTGVTGDTIYF. The DNA for the CDR3 is TGTGCCAGCAGCTTAGGCCCTCCGACAGGGGTCACTGGAGACACCATATATTTT. The whole variable domain, remainder taken from reference TRBV11-2 and TRBJ1-3, is EAGVAQSPRYKIIEKRQSVAFWCNPISGHATLYWYQQILGQGPKLLIQFQNNGVVDDSQLPKDRFSAERLKGVDSTLKIQPAKLEDSAVYLCASSLGPPTGVTGDTIYFGEGSWLTVV.

The table lists this clonotype with a few counts. The chain carries TRBV6-6 and TRBJ2-1; 10 nucleotides align to TRBD2. Germline assignment: CDR1 MNHNY and CDR2 SVGAGI (reference sequence). J was trimmed by 9 bases and V by 8 bases; bases with no gene match: 7. This CDR3 has 13 amino acids. The CDR3 DNA reads as TGTGCCAGCTGCCTAGCGGGAGTCAGTGAGCAGTTCTTC. This gives the protein CASCLAGVSEQFF.

This clonotype was detected a few times. The V call is TRBV11-2, the J call TRBJ2-1, with TRBD1 identical over 12 bases. This CDR3 is built from 15 residues. In germline, CDR1 is SGHAT, CDR2 FQNNGV. The junction had 7 bases not matched to a gene; V was cut back by 6 bases and J by 7 bases. Here the CDR3 reads CASSRDRGRFNEQFF. CDR3 DNA sequence: TGTGCCAGCAGTCGGGACAGGGGGCGGTTTAATGAGCAGTTCTTC. The complete variable domain, with remaining parts taken from reference TRBV11-2 and TRBJ2-1, reads EAGVAQSPRYKIIEKRQSVAFWCNPISGHATLYWYQQILGQGPKLLIQFQNNGVVDDSQLPKDRFSAERLKGVDSTLKIQPAKLEDSAVYLCASSRDRGRFNEQFFGPGTRLTVL.

This clonotype has at least ten counts. DNA of the CDR3: TGCAGTGCTTCGCCAGACTCAGACTTCAATCAGCCCCAGCATTTT. It translates to CSASPDSDFNQPQHF. The chain links TRBV20-1 to TRBJ1-5; unclear D gene. The V gene's germline CDR1 is DFQATT and CDR2 SNEGSKA (reference sequence). The V end lost 5 bases, the J end lost 3 bases, and 17 bases lay between the germline ends. The CDR3 runs to 15 residues.

Ten or more counts support this clonotype. The V and J genes are TRBV5-1 and TRBJ1-6, with D possibly being TRBD1 (5 bases). Trimming removed 0 bases from V and 7 bases from J, with 8 bases in between. Germline values: CDR1 SGHRS, CDR2 YFSETQ. The CDR3 is 14 residues long. Here the CDR3 reads CASSLGQGNSPLHF. CDR3 in DNA: TGCGCCAGCAGCTTGGGCCAGGGAAATTCACCCCTCCACTTT.

This clonotype was seen a handful of times. The chain has TRBV29-1 and TRBJ1-1; D remains unclear. The CDR3 is made up of 10 amino acids. Trimming left V 7 bases short and J 14 bases short, with 17 bases between. Germline V lookup: CDR1 SQVTM, CDR2 ANQGSEA. In DNA form, the CDR3 reads TGCAGCGCCCCTGACGGCCCCACCTTCTTT. It encodes CSAPDGPTFF.

This clonotype was counted only a few times. The rearrangement links TRBV6-1 to TRBJ1-6; maybe TRBD1 (5 bases). V lost 7 bases and J 9 bases, leaving 19 bases between the germline ends. The CDR3 has 15 amino acids. CDR1 MNHNS and CDR2 SASEGT come from the germline V gene. The CDR3 spells CASNRDARGSSPLHF. The DNA of the CDR3 is TGTGCCAGCAACCGGGACGCAAGAGGTAGTTCACCCCTCCACTTT.

This clonotype was seen more than once but under ten times. The J gene is TRBJ1-2, the V gene TRBV6-2 or TRBV6-3; D might be TRBD1 (5 bases). Germline V gene data show CDR1 as MNHEY and CDR2 as SVGEGT. Trimming took off 2 bases at V and 4 bases at J, with 14 bases between the two ends. CDR3 length: 15 amino acids. The CDR3 DNA reads as TGTGCCAGCAGTTACCGGGACCTTCGGGCCTATGGCTACACCTTC. Translation: CASSYRDLRAYGYTF.

The V gene is TRBV10-3, the J gene TRBJ2-1, with 8 bases fitting TRBD1. The CDR3 covers 15 residues. The ends lost 2 bases at V and 4 bases at J; junction bases unmatched: 4. In germline, CDR1 is ENHRY, CDR2 SYGVKD. The CDR3 DNA reads as TGTGCCATCAGTGAGAACACAGGGGGTTACAATGAGCAGTTCTTC. Translation gives CAISENTGGYNEQFF.

This clonotype has more than one count but fewer than ten. The chain is built from TRBV4-3 and TRBJ1-1; 9 nucleotides line up with TRBD1. In germline, CDR1 is LGHNA, CDR2 YSLEER. Trimming at V came to 0 bases and at J to 4 bases, leaving 15 bases not matched to a gene. The CDR3 covers 19 residues. CDR3 region: CASSQDLPGTGRRSTEAFF. CDR3 bases: TGCGCCAGCAGCCAAGATCTTCCTGGGACAGGGAGACGGAGCACTGAAGCTTTCTTT.

The chain recombines TRBV6-1 with TRBJ1-2, with D hard to call. V lost 7 bases, J lost 2 bases, and 14 bases lay in between. CDR1 is MNHNS and CDR2 is SASEGT in the germline V gene. The CDR3 spans 14 residues. The CDR3 DNA follows: TGTGCCAGCACCAAAACGGACGGGAACTATGGCTACACCTTC. Encoded protein: CASTKTDGNYGYTF.

The chain carries TRBV7-4 and TRBJ2-1; 7 bases line up with TRBD1. Losses at the gene ends were 7 bases for V and 0 bases for J; bases not matched to a gene: 6. The CDR3 is 15 residues long. The germline CDR1 and CDR2 sequences are SGHVT and SQSDAQ. In DNA form, the CDR3 reads TGTGCCAGCAACCTCGGACAGGACTCCTACAATGAGCAGTTCTTC. As protein: CASNLGQDSYNEQFF.

This clonotype has a count of ten or more. CDR3 protein: CASSSHTGGYGYTF. The CDR3 DNA reads TGTGCCAGCAGTTCACATACAGGGGGCTATGGCTACACCTTC. The chain uses TRBV7-8 and TRBJ1-2; 8 positions match TRBD1. Germline assignment: CDR1 SGHVS and CDR2 FQNEAQ. With V trimmed by 6 bases and J by 4 bases, 7 bases remained unmatched. This CDR3 contains 14 residues.

The chain has TRBV12-3 or TRBV12-4 and TRBJ2-2, with 10 bases aligning to TRBD2. The J segment lost 3 bases and the V segment lost 6 bases, leaving 7 bases of the junction unmatched. This CDR3 region has 16 residues. This CDR3 reads CASSTKREGDTGELFF. The DNA of the CDR3 is TGTGCCAGCAGCACTAAGCGGGAGGGGGACACCGGGGAGCTGTTTTTT.

With regard to this clonotype: The junction differs from germline at one of its ends, possibly a read error. This chain joins TRBV7-7 and TRBJ2-3; 8 bases align to TRBD2. This CDR3 has 13 amino acids. Germline lookup yields CDR1 SSHAT and CDR2 FNYEAQ (reference sequence). In DNA, the CDR3 is TGTGCTAGCAGCGACCTAAGCGGGGGAACGCAGTATTTT. Translation gives CASSDLSGGTQYF.

The V call is TRBV4-3, the J call TRBJ2-2; TRBD2 matches at 7 bases. Germline V gene lookup returns CDR1 LGHNA and CDR2 YSLEER. This CDR3 comprises 16 residues. V dropped 4 bases and J dropped 5; count of bases not matched to a gene: 10. Here the CDR3 reads CASSPQFRGDTGELFF. The CDR3 DNA is TGCGCCAGCAGCCCCCAATTTCGGGGGGATACCGGGGAGCTGTTTTTT.

In this sample, this clonotype turned up a few times. This chain joins TRBV6-2 or TRBV6-3 and TRBJ1-5; TRBD1 matches at 7 bases. Germline lookup yields CDR1 MNHEY and CDR2 SVGEGT. The CDR3 contains 14 residues. Trimming at V came to 6 bases and at J to 4 bases, leaving 6 bases not matched to a gene. Written as DNA, the CDR3 is TGTGCCAGCAGATGGGACAGTTCAAATCAGCCCCAGCATTTT. Its translation is CASRWDSSNQPQHF.

A few counts support this clonotype. This chain connects TRBV12-3 or TRBV12-4 to TRBJ2-7; no firm D call. The ends were cut back, 0 bases at V and 0 bases at J, with 6 bases in the middle. The CDR3 contains 14 residues. This CDR3 reads CASSLAGFSYEQYF. The CDR3 DNA follows: TGTGCCAGCAGTTTAGCGGGATTCTCCTACGAGCAGTACTTC.